The 21 T cell receptor beta chains presented below share a single source sample, sequenced in a study of regulatory T cells in long-lasting Graves disease. Time point noted: newly diagnosed GD, antithyroid drugs for less than 3 months. RNA extracted from PBMCs served as the sequencing template. TCR beta libraries were built with iRepertoire HTBI primers and Arm-PCR of CDR3 regions. TCRdb redid the calling of the multiplex PCR reads with MiXCR, one entry per CDR3 protein. The table shows about 610,000 distinct CDR3 sequences, with around 15% occurring only once. These sequences were also reported in another study, on T cells in Graves' hyperthyroidism and ophthalmopathy.

The sequences come from peripheral blood mononuclear cells (PBMCs), collected at new diagnosis, from a patient treated with antithyroid drugs. The receptors stem from a man between 18 and 29 years old with Graves disease.

Here the CDR3 reads CASSRGGGTLYNEQFF. CDR3 nucleotides: TGTGCCAGCAGCCGCGGGGGGGGGACTCTCTACAATGAGCAGTTCTTC. The rearrangement uses TRBV3-1 and TRBJ2-1; 9 bases align to TRBD2. CDR3 size: 16 residues. The V and J ends lost 4 bases and 3 bases, in that order; junction bases with no gene match: 7. Germline V gene sequence: CDR1 LGHDT, CDR2 YNNKEL (reference sequence).

This clonotype was observed a handful of times. The gene calls are TRBV7-9 and TRBJ2-1; 10 bases are a match to TRBD2. The CDR3 runs to 16 residues. From germline, CDR1 is SEHNR and CDR2 FQNEAQ (reference sequence). V was clipped by 6 bases and J by 5 bases; unmatched bases: 10. CDR3 residues: CASSLIQREGNNEQFF. CDR3 DNA: TGTGCCAGCAGTCTTATCCAGCGGGAGGGGAACAATGAGCAGTTCTTC.

This clonotype occurred a few times. The chain employs TRBV25-1 and TRBJ2-1, with 9 bases that match TRBD2. This CDR3 spans 14 amino acids. Germline V gives CDR1 MGHDK, CDR2 SYGVNS. Unmatched junction bases numbered 5, after V lost 5 bases and J lost 6 bases. The CDR3 reads CASSTSSGTNEQFF. Here the CDR3 DNA reads TGTGCCAGCAGTACCTCTAGCGGGACCAATGAGCAGTTCTTC.

This clonotype was recorded a few times. The chain employs TRBV10-1 and TRBJ2-3; 7 bases align to TRBD2. There are 15 residues in the CDR3. Looked up from germline, CDR1 is WNHNN and CDR2 is SYGVQD (reference sequence). After removal of 4 bases from V and 6 bases from J, the junction contained 10 bases not matched to a gene. The CDR3 spells CASSGGTTSIDTQYF. CDR3 nucleotide sequence: TGCGCCAGCAGTGGAGGGACTACCAGTATTGATACGCAGTATTTT.

This chain connects TRBV28 to TRBJ2-1, with 9 bases lining up with TRBD2. CDR3 size: 17 residues. V shed 5 bases, J shed 7 bases, and the junction held 15 bases outside the gene matches. Germline values: CDR1 MDHEN, CDR2 SYDVKM. The CDR3, as DNA: TGTGCCAGCAGTCCCCCCCTTGGTAGCGGGGGTCTAAATGAGCAGTTCTTC. Residues: CASSPPLGSGGLNEQFF.

This clonotype showed up many times. J is TRBJ2-6 and V is TRBV12-3 or TRBV12-4, with a possible D match to TRBD2 (5 bases). V was cut by 5 bases and J by 5 bases, with 16 bases left in between. This CDR3 spans 16 amino acids. The CDR3 is CASSPRVLSRANVLTF. The CDR3 nucleotides read TGTGCCAGCAGTCCGAGGGTCCTATCCAGGGCCAACGTCCTGACTTTC.

The chain is built from TRBV19 and TRBJ1-1; D possibly corresponds to TRBD1 (5 bases). The V end was cut by 6 bases, the J end by 8 bases, with 19 bases between. Germline V CDR1 and CDR2: LNHDA, SQIVND (reference sequence). This CDR3 is built from 14 residues. The CDR3 DNA sequence: TGTGCCAGTAGCCCACTCTATGTCGGGGGAGAAGCTTTCTTT. Translating gives CASSPLYVGGEAFF.

This clonotype was recorded many times. The V gene is TRBV6-1, the J gene TRBJ2-5; tentatively, D is TRBD1 or TRBD2 (6 bases each). The CDR3 extends over 14 amino acids. CDR1 is MNHNS and CDR2 is SASEGT in the germline V gene. With 6 bases removed from V and 10 bases from J, the gap between germline ends came to 21 bases. The CDR3 DNA reads TGTGCCAGCAGGTCGACAGGAGGGGCGGGTGGCCAGTACTTC. This translates into CASRSTGGAGGQYF.

This clonotype was counted a few times. V is TRBV27 and J is TRBJ2-5, with 10 bases lining up with TRBD1. Germline V CDR1 and CDR2: MNHEY, SMNVEV (reference sequence). V shed 5 bases, J shed 5 bases, and the junction held 11 bases outside the gene matches. The CDR3 runs to 16 residues. The CDR3 sequence: CASSRGAGTGVETQYF. In DNA form, the CDR3 reads TGTGCCAGCAGTAGGGGTGCCGGGACAGGGGTGGAGACCCAGTACTTC.

This clonotype was counted ten times or more. The chain recombines TRBV2 with TRBJ1-4, with D maybe TRBD1 (6 bases). Germline V lookup: CDR1 SNHLY, CDR2 FYNNEI. CDR3 length: 15 amino acids. V shed 3 bases and J shed 8 bases, with 16 bases lying between them. The CDR3 DNA reads as TGTGCCAGCAGTGATATGGGCAGGGGTCAAGAAAAACTGTTTTTT. Translating it yields CASSDMGRGQEKLFF.

This clonotype was detected many times. The rearrangement joins TRBV14 to TRBJ2-3, with unresolved D. The CDR3 is 14 residues long. V was clipped by 5 bases and J by 3 bases, with 12 bases between them. CDR1 SGHDN and CDR2 FVKESK come from the germline V gene. The CDR3 bases are TGTGCCAGCAGCGAAAGAGAGCGTACAGATACGCAGTATTTT. It translates to CASSERERTDTQYF.

The rearrangement uses TRBV4-1 and TRBJ2-3; D is perhaps TRBD2 (5 bases). V was trimmed by 3 bases and J by 1 base, leaving 14 bases between them. CDR1 and CDR2 (germline): MGHRA, YSYEKL. CDR3 size: 16 residues. The CDR3: CASSHTSSRGTDTQYF. CDR3 DNA: TGCGCCAGCAGCCATACTAGTAGTCGAGGCACAGATACGCAGTATTTT.

This clonotype was recorded many times. The genes are TRBV5-1 and TRBJ2-7; D perhaps matches TRBD2 (5 bases). CDR3 length: 15 amino acids. CDR1 and CDR2 from the germline V gene are SGHRS and YFSETQ. V lost 0 bases and J lost 7, with 17 bases in between. CDR3 nucleotide sequence: TGCGCCAGCAGCTTGGCGGACTCCGGTCTGACAGAGCAGTACTTC. Translation gives CASSLADSGLTEQYF.

With regard to this clonotype: With a much larger clone just one base away, this may be a read error. J is TRBJ2-3 and V is TRBV18; the match to TRBD1 covers 8 bases. The CDR3 covers 14 residues. Per germline, CDR1 KGHSH and CDR2 LQKENI. The DNA for the CDR3 is TGTGACAGCTCACCGCCAGGGGGCCCAGATACGCAGTATTTT. It codes for CDSSPPGGPDTQYF.

This clonotype was found once. The rearrangement uses TRBV19 and TRBJ1-1; maybe TRBD1 (6 bases). The CDR3 loop spans 16 amino acids. V was pared by 5 bases and J by 2 bases, with 18 bases between. Looked up from germline, CDR1 is LNHDA and CDR2 is SQIVND (reference sequence). The CDR3 nucleotides are TGTGCCAGTAGTTCAAGGGGGGCCGGGGTCAACACTGAAGCTTTCTTT. Protein product: CASSSRGAGVNTEAFF.

This clonotype was observed a handful of times. This chain links TRBV9 with TRBJ2-2; perhaps D is TRBD1 or TRBD2 (6 bases each). This CDR3 spans 16 amino acids. Looked up from germline, CDR1 is SGDLS and CDR2 is YYNGEE. Trimming pared 4 bases from V and 2 bases from J, leaving 15 bases between. The CDR3 nucleotides are TGTGCCAGCAGCTCGAGGGGGGACGGAAACACCGGGGAGCTGTTTTTT. Translated: CASSSRGDGNTGELFF.

In this sample, this clonotype turned up many times. At one boundary the junction diverges from the germline segment, which might be a read error. The J gene is TRBJ2-7, the V gene TRBV20-1, with D possibly TRBD1 on 7 matching bases. The length of the CDR3 is 12 residues. Germline V CDR1 and CDR2: DFQATT, SNEGSKA (reference sequence). CDR3 nucleotide sequence: TGCAGTGCCAGAGAGAGCAGGGGGGCGCAGTACTTC. It encodes CSARESRGAQYF.

This clonotype was observed a few times. The rearrangement uses TRBV9 and TRBJ2-7; 9 bases fit TRBD2. The germline CDR1 and CDR2 sequences are SGDLS and YYNGEE. V gave up 0 bases and J gave up 1 base; unmatched junction bases: 5. The CDR3 contains 16 residues. The CDR3 bases are TGTGCCAGCAGCGTAGGGGCTAGCGGGGTGTCCTACGAGCAGTACTTC. This gives the protein CASSVGASGVSYEQYF.

The rearrangement links TRBV30 to TRBJ1-1; D uncertain. From germline, CDR1 is GTSNPN and CDR2 SVGIG (reference sequence). The V end was cut by 2 bases, the J end by 5 bases, with 6 bases between. The CDR3 has 11 amino acids. The CDR3 reads CAWSSVTEAFF. CDR3 nucleotide sequence: TGTGCCTGGAGTAGCGTAACTGAAGCTTTCTTT.

This clonotype was observed a few times. This chain links TRBV14 with TRBJ1-4; D is ambiguous. Germline CDR1 reads SGHDN; CDR2 reads FVKESK. This CDR3 is built from 14 residues. V shed 9 bases and J shed 3 bases, with 14 bases lying between them. The CDR3 loop reads CASNPGGANEKLFF. In nucleotides, the CDR3 is TGTGCCAGTAATCCAGGCGGGGCTAATGAAAAACTGTTTTTT.

This clonotype turned up a few times. The chain recombines TRBV28 with TRBJ1-5; TRBD1 aligns across 8 bases. CDR1 is MDHEN, CDR2 SYDVKM, per germline. Unmatched junction bases numbered 7, after V lost 6 bases and J lost 0 bases. The CDR3 is made up of 16 amino acids. This CDR3 is CASSPNRGYSNQPQHF. The CDR3 DNA reads as TGTGCCAGCAGCCCAAACAGGGGGTATAGCAATCAGCCCCAGCATTTT.